This entry is about one T cell receptor beta chain. The antigen is unknown. The protocol was immunoSEQ multiplex PCR, while the TCRdb copy is restricted to in-frame clones and leaves out a portion. The repertoire consists of hundreds of thousands of clones, with 80% to 90% occurring once and the leading ten covering about 3.4%. This sample is drawn from a study of Ad26.COV2.S vaccination and SARS-CoV-2 variants. This CDR3 comprises 14 residues. CDR1 MNHEY and CDR2 SVGAGI come from the germline V gene. Trimming took off 0 bases at V and 6 bases at J, with 12 bases between the two ends. Treatment of the sample: roughly 20 received Ad26.COV2.S at low or high dose, single or two shots; about five received placebo; per-sample allocation not given. Day 63 after the first injection of vaccine or placebo was the sampling time. Findings and limits, study-wide: Post-vaccination breadth of spike-specific CD8+ and CD4+ T cell responses was reportedly substantial.

The TCR comes from a person between 18 and 60 years old who received the Ad26.COV2.S COVID-19 vaccine or a placebo. This chain links TRBV6-5 with TRBJ2-7; maybe TRBD1 (6 bases). Material: peripheral blood, obtained in a trial of Ad26.COV2.S vaccine versus placebo. CDR3 residues: CASSYSIGGSEQYF. The CDR3 DNA follows: TGTGCCAGCAGTTACTCGATAGGGGGAAGCGAGCAGTACTTC.